This T cell receptor beta chain is drawn from a study of cytomegalovirus exposure and HLA in healthy donors. General study results and limits: Several of the most significant clusters appeared linked to common viral pathogens, based on a later analysis.

It was with 60 Vbeta and 13 Jbeta primers that the PCR ran. Only in-frame clones appear in the TCRdb table, and some are missing; sequencing was by immunoSEQ multiplex PCR. The sample comprises around 150,000 clones, 68% of which are singletons, and roughly 1.4% rests with the top ten. Germline assignment: CDR1 KGHSH and CDR2 LQKENI. Trimming took 3 bases from V and 2 from J, leaving 11 bases between them. This CDR3 comprises 15 residues. Notes on this clone: Its antigen is currently unknown.

This chain connects TRBV18 to TRBJ1-5; TRBD1 might be the D (5 bases). The sample comprised PBMCs. This receptor was obtained from a man in his forties or fifties in good health and CMV-seronegative. CDR3 residues: CASSPRGGGNQPQHF. DNA of the CDR3: TGTGCCAGCTCACCTCGGGGGGGTGGCAATCAGCCCCAGCATTTT. The full variable domain, in which reference TRBV18 and TRBJ1-5 provide the parts outside the CDR3, is NAGVMQNPRHLVRRRGQEARLRCSPMKGHSHVYWYRQLPEEGLKFMVYLQKENIIDESGMPKERFSAEFPKEGPSILRIQQVVRGDSAAYFCASSPRGGGNQPQHFGDGTRLSIL.